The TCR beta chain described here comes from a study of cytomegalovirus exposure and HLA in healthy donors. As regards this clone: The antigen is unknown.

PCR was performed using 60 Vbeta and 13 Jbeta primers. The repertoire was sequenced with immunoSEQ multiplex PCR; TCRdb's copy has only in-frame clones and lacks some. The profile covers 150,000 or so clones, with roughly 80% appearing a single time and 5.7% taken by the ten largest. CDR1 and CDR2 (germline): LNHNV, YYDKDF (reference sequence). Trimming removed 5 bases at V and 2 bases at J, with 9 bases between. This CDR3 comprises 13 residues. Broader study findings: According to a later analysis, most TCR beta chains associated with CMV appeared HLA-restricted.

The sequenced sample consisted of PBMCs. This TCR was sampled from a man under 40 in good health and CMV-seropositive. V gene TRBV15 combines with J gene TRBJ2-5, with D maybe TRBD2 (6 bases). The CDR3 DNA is TGTGCCACCAGCTTGGGACTTCAAGAGACCCAGTACTTC. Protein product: CATSLGLQETQYF.